Each of the 19 T cell receptor beta chains below was sequenced from the same sample in a study of T cell repertoires in ileal Crohn's disease. TCRdb's table, derived via immunoSEQ multiplex PCR, lists solely in-frame clones and lacks some. Of around 5,000 clones listed, 80% to 85% are singletons. Sample: ileal tissue. The receptor set was obtained from an adult with Crohn's disease.

The chain uses TRBV7-9 and TRBJ2-1; 8 nucleotides match TRBD2. This CDR3 comprises 18 residues. The germline V gene has CDR1 SEHNR and CDR2 FQNEAQ (reference sequence). The J segment lost 1 base and the V segment lost 6 bases, leaving 14 bases of the junction unmatched. CDR3 loop: CASRPLSGVAGSYNEQFF. The CDR3 nucleotides are TGTGCCAGCAGGCCACTTTCTGGGGTAGCGGGGTCCTACAATGAGCAGTTCTTC.

This clone is a singleton in its sample. The chain combines TRBV7-3 with TRBJ2-1; 15 nucleotides line up with TRBD2. With 1 base clipped from V and 7 bases from J, the junction kept 2 bases outside the gene matches. There are 16 residues in the CDR3. The germline V gene encodes CDR1 SGHTA and CDR2 FQGTGA. The chain's CDR3 is CASSLIGLAGGNEQFF. In nucleotides, the CDR3 is TGTGCCAGCAGCTTAATAGGACTAGCGGGGGGGAATGAGCAGTTCTTC.

The V call is TRBV10-1, the J call TRBJ2-1; D is possibly TRBD2 (6 bases). CDR1 and CDR2 (germline): WNHNN, SYGVQD (reference sequence). This CDR3 region has 15 residues. Between the trimmed V and J ends, which lost 5 bases and 0 bases, there was a span of 11 bases. This CDR3 is CASSRDLSSYNEQFF. As DNA, the CDR3 is TGCGCCAGCAGTAGGGACTTGAGCTCCTACAATGAGCAGTTCTTC.

The rearrangement uses TRBV6-5 and TRBJ1-5; 7 bases align to TRBD1. Germline CDR1 reads MNHEY; CDR2 reads SVGAGI. CDR3 size: 15 residues. V shed 5 bases, J shed 4 bases, and the junction held 8 bases outside the gene matches. CDR3 DNA sequence: TGTGCCAGCAGTCCCGGGACAGCACCAAATCAGCCCCAGCATTTT. Translated, it gives CASSPGTAPNQPQHF.

Note on this clone: Other DNA sequences of this sample code for an identical CDR3. The J gene is TRBJ1-2, the V gene TRBV5-4, with TRBD1 matching over 8 bases. Germline V lookup: CDR1 SGHNT, CDR2 YYREEE (reference sequence). The CDR3 sequence is 16 residues long. The trim removed 4 bases at V and 4 bases at J, leaving 12 bases unmatched. CDR3 bases: TGTGCCAGCAGCCCCCGCCAAGGACAGGGAAGCTATGGCTACACCTTC. Translating it yields CASSPRQGQGSYGYTF.

The chain combines TRBV6-1 with TRBJ2-3; 9 bases fit TRBD2. The CDR3 totals 18 residues. V gave up 4 bases and J gave up 3 bases; unmatched junction bases: 14. Germline V lookup: CDR1 MNHNS, CDR2 SASEGT. In DNA, the CDR3 is TGTGCCAGCAGTGGGCTACTGGCGGGGGGGGGAGGGACAGATACGCAGTATTTT. It encodes CASSGLLAGGGGTDTQYF.

J is TRBJ2-6 and V is TRBV5-6; weak D call: TRBD1 (5 bases). Trimming took off 2 bases at V and 0 bases at J, with 12 bases between the two ends. The CDR3 has 17 amino acids. Looked up from germline, CDR1 is SGHDT and CDR2 is YYEEEE. The CDR3, as DNA: TGTGCCAGCAGCTTAAAACCAGGGTACTCTGGGGCCAACGTCCTGACTTTC. Protein: CASSLKPGYSGANVLTF.

The rearrangement links TRBV6-5 to TRBJ1-5; the D is unclear. This CDR3 comprises 14 residues. Germline values: CDR1 MNHEY, CDR2 SVGAGI. The ends were cut back, 6 bases at V and 0 bases at J, with 9 bases in the middle. The chain's CDR3 is CASSVTDSNQPQHF. Here the CDR3 DNA reads TGTGCCAGCAGCGTTACAGATAGCAATCAGCCCCAGCATTTT.

The genes are TRBV30 and TRBJ1-4; D remains ambiguous. The V end lost 3 bases, the J end lost 8 bases, and 16 bases lay between the germline ends. CDR1 and CDR2 from the germline V gene are GTSNPN and SVGIG (reference sequence). The CDR3 loop spans 14 amino acids. Here the CDR3 reads CAWSKTGSLEKLFF. Written as DNA, the CDR3 is TGTGCCTGGAGCAAAACCGGGAGCTTAGAAAAACTGTTTTTT. Full variable domain (rest looked up from reference TRBV30 and TRBJ1-4): SQTIHQWPATLVQPVGSPLSLECTVEGTSNPNLYWYRQAAGRGLQLLFYSVGIGQISSEVPQNLSASRPQDRQFILSSKKLLLSDSGFYLCAWSKTGSLEKLFFGSGTQLSVL.

The J gene is TRBJ2-6, the V gene TRBV7-2; D might be TRBD1 (5 bases). V was pared by 5 bases and J by 0 bases, with 8 bases between. The CDR3 has 15 residues. Looked up from germline, CDR1 is SGHTA and CDR2 is FQGNSA. CDR3 protein: CASSHDSSGANVLTF. The CDR3 DNA is TGTGCCAGCAGCCATGACAGCTCTGGGGCCAACGTCCTGACTTTC.

This chain joins TRBV6-1 and TRBJ2-3; 10 bases agree with TRBD2. The CDR3 length is 13 residues. The germline CDR1 and CDR2 sequences are MNHNS and SASEGT. The V gene end was trimmed by 8 bases and the J gene end by 3 bases; junction bases not matched to a gene: 2. The CDR3 bases are TGTGCCAGCGAACTAGCGGGGACAGATACGCAGTATTTT. Protein sequence: CASELAGTDTQYF.

The chain joins TRBV6-4 to TRBJ2-1; 7 positions agree with TRBD2. The CDR3 runs to 14 residues. The V gene end was trimmed by 8 bases and the J gene end by 8 bases; junction bases not matched to a gene: 12. From germline, CDR1 is MRHNA and CDR2 SNTAGT. CDR3 DNA: TGTGCCAGCGGCCCGGGACGGGGGGTCGATGAGCAGTTCTTC. This encodes CASGPGRGVDEQFF.

The V gene is TRBV30, the J gene TRBJ1-4, with a weak D call TRBD1 (5 bases). V lost 2 bases to trimming and J lost 4 bases, with 14 bases between them. Germline V gene sequence: CDR1 GTSNPN, CDR2 SVGIG (reference sequence). CDR3 size: 15 residues. Here the CDR3 DNA reads TGTGCCTGGAGTCCGGGGACGGGAGGTAATGAAAAACTGTTTTTT. Protein: CAWSPGTGGNEKLFF. The full variable domain, its missing parts supplied by reference TRBV30 and TRBJ1-4, is SQTIHQWPATLVQPVGSPLSLECTVEGTSNPNLYWYRQAAGRGLQLLFYSVGIGQISSEVPQNLSASRPQDRQFILSSKKLLLSDSGFYLCAWSPGTGGNEKLFFGSGTQLSVL.

The chain joins TRBV30 to TRBJ1-2; 7 bases fit TRBD1. Germline loops: CDR1 GTSNPN, CDR2 SVGIG (reference sequence). J gave up 7 bases and V 2 bases, and 7 bases lay outside the gene matches. This CDR3 is built from 13 residues. The CDR3 DNA reads TGTGCCTGGAGTCACCTGACAGGGACTGGCTACACCTTC. It yields the protein CAWSHLTGTGYTF.

The chain uses TRBV10-3 and TRBJ1-1; 10 bases map to TRBD1. Trimming cost V 3 bases and J 1 base; bases outside gene matches: 5. Germline CDR1 reads ENHRY; CDR2 reads SYGVKD. The CDR3 runs to 16 residues. CDR3 amino acids: CAISDGDRGRNTEAFF. CDR3 DNA: TGTGCCATCAGTGATGGGGACAGGGGACGGAACACTGAAGCTTTCTTT.

The chain recombines TRBV5-4 with TRBJ1-4, with 8 bases fitting TRBD1. Germline CDR1 reads SGHNT; CDR2 reads YYREEE (reference sequence). V dropped 4 bases and J dropped 7; count of bases not matched to a gene: 6. This CDR3 region has 14 residues. The CDR3 sequence: CASSRTGLGEKLFF. Here the CDR3 DNA reads TGTGCCAGCAGCCGGACAGGGCTGGGTGAAAAACTGTTTTTT. The whole variable domain, filled in from reference TRBV5-4 and TRBJ1-4, reads ETGVTQSPTHLIKTRGQQVTLRCSSQSGHNTVSWYQQALGQGPQFIFQYYREEENGRGNFPPRFSGLQFPNYSSELNVNALELDDSALYLCASSRTGLGEKLFFGSGTQLSVL.

The genes are TRBV9 and TRBJ2-3; 8 positions match TRBD2. This CDR3 has 15 residues. The germline V gene has CDR1 SGDLS and CDR2 YYNGEE. Trimming cost V 4 bases and J 6 bases; bases outside gene matches: 10. DNA for the CDR3: TGTGCCAGCAGCCGTACTAGCGGTCCCCTTGATACGCAGTATTTT. Protein product: CASSRTSGPLDTQYF.

V gene TRBV11-2 combines with J gene TRBJ2-7; 8 bases map to TRBD1. Trimming removed 0 bases from V and 5 bases from J; junction bases left unmatched: 6. The CDR3 has 15 residues. Germline loops: CDR1 SGHAT, CDR2 FQNNGV. The CDR3 loop is CASSLESGGRNEQYF. As DNA, the CDR3 is TGTGCCAGCAGCTTAGAATCAGGGGGCAGGAACGAGCAGTACTTC.

This chain uses TRBV9 with TRBJ2-1; TRBD2 matches at 9 bases. The CDR3 has 15 amino acids. Germline CDR1 is SGDLS and CDR2 is YYNGEE. Unmatched junction bases numbered 9, after V lost 4 bases and J lost 7 bases. This chain's CDR3 is CASSFTGLAENEQFF. The CDR3 region has the DNA TGTGCCAGCAGCTTTACGGGACTAGCTGAGAATGAGCAGTTCTTC.